This entry features one T cell receptor beta chain sequence. It has no known antigen specificity. No qualities accompany the bases; no much larger clone lies one base away. This sample was included in a study of cytomegalovirus exposure and HLA in healthy donors (dated by TCRdb to the late 2010s). Background on the whole study: An earlier analysis of approximately 590 of the donors reported 276 Gb of sequence data and about 100 million unique TCR beta sequences from 190 million or so T cells. The study aimed to test whether cataloging public T cell receptors could reveal signatures of past pathogen exposure. Several DR-DQ haplotypes were handled as single units for association and clustering, since linkage in the cohort was strong. Rather than drawing on any new phenotypic data, the later analysis identified candidate immune exposures from TCR beta sequences and the way those sequences occurred across donors. HLA typing included class I and class II loci at four-digit resolution. Donor age, sex, ethnicity and CMV serostatus were collected together with the repertoire data. Genome-wide SNP genotypes for about 55% of the roughly 670 donors were used in a later genetic analysis, which treated that subset as a discovery cohort. Along with the approximately 700-subject first cohort, a separate validation cohort of over 90 different subjects was used. Every discovery cohort repertoire had been produced on one sequencing platform. In a later analysis, previously published TCR beta repertoires from hundreds of donors were re-analyzed and high-resolution HLA genotyping was added so that TCR occurrence patterns could be studied. Typing coverage differed by locus: A, B, C, DRB1 and DQB1 were typed in about 620-630 donors, DQA1 in about 510, DPA1 in around 580, and DPB1 in roughly 450. To predict cytomegalovirus infection status, the study combined high-throughput TCR immunosequencing, statistical association of individual TCRs with disease status, and machine learning. About 300 gigabases of sequencing data and tens of millions of unique TCR sequences were included in an early release covering 500 to 750 HLA-typed donors. Using immunosequencing, the study profiled T cell repertoires from 666 subjects and related those repertoires to cytomegalovirus serostatus. Among the 398 genotyped donors, about 85% belonged to the genetic ancestry cluster associated with self-reported Caucasian donors. To decide whether each TCR beta V gene segment behaved as functional or pseudogenic, an earlier analysis of approximately 600 of the donors relied on high-throughput TCR beta sequencing. Among around 400 genotyped donors of the cohort, an average of approximately 240,000 unique TCR beta nucleotide sequences were sequenced per donor, around 20% of them non-productive.

The cohort comprised more than 550 healthy bone marrow donors. At the time of sampling, all cohort members were nominally healthy, though unrecorded immune exposures were likely present. The donor was CMV seropositive and belonged to the group of more than 250 seropositive cohort members. Every donor gave a peripheral blood sample, and the peripheral blood mononuclear cells from that sample were used for TCR beta sequencing. Genomic DNA was extracted from the blood cell samples with the Qiagen DNeasy Blood Extraction Kit. Library method: the immunoSEQ multiplex PCR assay. A mixture of 60 forward primers for TCR Vbeta segments and 13 reverse primers for TCR Jbeta segments was used in the multiplex PCR. The CDR3 region of rearranged TCR beta genes was amplified from genomic DNA with a multiplex PCR assay. The amplified TCR beta libraries were sequenced on the Illumina HiSeq System as 87-base-pair reads. The paper's processing steps were these. In a later analysis, some 80 million unique TCR beta chains were counted across the 650 to 700 repertoires, and about 9.9 million of these chains were shared by at least two donors. A nearest-neighbor algorithm error-corrected the raw reads and collapsed the reads into unique sequences, merging closely related sequences to remove PCR and sequencing errors. To assign V, D and J gene segments, CDR3 sequences were aligned to IMGT reference sequences. Each retained sequence needed at least a six-nucleotide match to both a V gene segment and a J gene segment. A rearrangement was called productive if the CDR3 had no stop codons and remained in frame with V and J, and every other rearrangement was called non-productive. Following IMGT convention, CDR3 was defined as the stretch from the second conserved V-encoded cysteine to the conserved J-encoded phenylalanine. Sequences without an unambiguous match to a single V gene segment were excluded from the earlier analysis of several hundred of the donors. In an earlier analysis of about 590 of the donors, a V segment was called functional when productive rearrangements were above 56.7%, and segregating when the standard deviation between donors exceeded 5%. A statistical classification framework was developed to diagnose cytomegalovirus status using the catalog of TCR beta chain sequences. V and J gene assignment, in a later analysis, came from comparing TCR nucleotide sequences with IMGT/GENE-DB human TR gene sequences. The TCRdist pipeline was used in a later analysis to assign CDR3 sequences and most-parsimonious VDJ recombination scenarios. In a later analysis, each TCR beta chain was defined by its CDR3 amino acid sequence together with its V-gene family, and reads lacking a unique V-gene family were excluded. In a later analysis, fewer than 600 highly shared, low-generation-probability nucleotide sequences were removed to address suspected cross-contamination and a sequencing artifact. A later analysis calculated a clonal expansion index for each public chain from normalized within-repertoire ranks of inferred template counts. Generation probabilities in a later analysis came from a VDJ recombination model fitted to out-of-frame rearrangements, and those results were checked against IGoR. A later analysis scored TCR-TCR, TCR-HLA and TCR-CMV co-occurrence with hypergeometric tests, applying a repertoire-size bias correction to TCR pairs. False discovery rates were estimated in a later analysis by permuting HLA or CMV assignments 20 times. In a later analysis, co-occurring TCRs were grouped using DBSCAN, and TCRdist sequence similarity was added for clustering within HLA-allele-positive subsets. For co-occurrence clustering, repertoires with fewer than 30,000 or more than 120,000 public chains were excluded, along with about five repertoires with anomalous nucleotide sharing. TCRdb stores this immuneACCESS table with in-frame sequences only. Part of the clones is absent; in the studies checked, under half of the shortfall reflects unresolved V genes, and no reason is known for the rest. V and J calls and clone size come straight from that table; D and trimming were deduced from the DNA. The sample has about 160,000 clones on record, roughly 70% of them singletons. Around 3% of the sample goes to the ten largest clones.

The investigation overall reported the following: A cluster of highly shared sequence variants was judged likely to be a technical artifact of the sequencing pipeline. Presence/absence analyses assumed roughly uniform sequencing depth across donors, an assumption that may not hold. Because some donors lacked HLA typing at each locus, the association tests relied only on the typed subset. Most TCR sequences were seen in very few donors, while some public TCRs were found in many individuals. Compared with the roughly 700-donor mean, donors in an Asian-associated ancestry cluster had fewer N-insertions in productive TCRs, according to a later genetic analysis. The earlier analysis of a few hundred of the donors excluded around 17 rarely observed V segments, including chromosome 9 orphons, because counts were too low. A further reported finding was that TCR beta sequences accurately predicted the HLA-A and HLA-B alleles for most subjects in the first cohort. In a later analysis, HLA-associated TCR beta chains showed more clonal expansion and lower generation probabilities than non-associated chains that were equally common. Correlated functional status among segregating V segments might reflect linkage disequilibrium, but an unknown experimental factor could not be ruled out. This cohort had only TCR beta chains sequenced, and the lack of alpha or paired-chain data limited which features could be detected. Several of the top co-occurrence clusters appeared to be linked to parvovirus B19, influenza, CMV and Epstein-Barr virus, according to a later analysis. Cytomegalovirus status was reported to be diagnosed by the classifier with high specificity and sensitivity in both the original and validation cohorts. According to a later analysis, TCR association rates differed among HLA loci, with DRB1 alleles showing the most associated TCRs and HLA-C alleles showing the fewest. A total of 150 to 200 TCR beta chains were listed by the study as associated with cytomegalovirus. Strong co-occurrence of HLA alleles, especially DR and DQ, made assigning TCR associations to individual alleles difficult. Some IMGT-functional V segments, including TRBV6-2 and TRBV6-3, could not be told apart with the 87-base-pair reads, so those segments were excluded. It was suggested by the authors that the approach could potentially be generalized to other disease states and immunological phenotypes. Three of the identified cytomegalovirus-associated TCR beta chains were confirmed in vitro to be specific for cytomegalovirus antigens. In a later analysis, some 18,000 TCR beta sequences were associated with specific HLA alleles at a false discovery rate of 0.05. Broadly in line with IMGT annotations, most TCR beta V segments showed up in productive rearrangements about 87% or about 30% of the time in an earlier analysis of some 590 of the donors. In a later genetic analysis, a missense DCLRE1C variant was associated with V-gene and J-gene trimming of TCR beta chains, and the association was replicated in an independent cohort. In a later analysis, most CMV-associated TCR beta chains were found to appear HLA-restricted, with HLA associations seemingly driven largely by CMV exposure. The only immune exposure information available for the cohort was CMV serostatus.

V and J are truncated by 8 bases and 0 bases respectively, leaving an intervening sequence of 15 bases. The CDR3 starts with the cysteine, ends with the phenylalanine, and has 15 residues. Only the CDR3 portion is preserved as DNA: 45 bases, with reading frame beginning at the first base. The germline V gene specifies LGHNT as CDR1 and FRNRAP as CDR2. The rearrangement combines TRBV12-5 with TRBJ2-3, with a tentative D gene TRBD2 over 6 matching bases. The sample comprised PBMCs. The clonotype comes from a woman aged 45-65 years in good health and CMV-seropositive. The sequence in DNA is TGTGCTAGTCGGAGGGGACGATTGAGCACAGATACGCAGTATTTT. It translates to CASRRGRLSTDTQYF. The CDR3, completed at both ends by the reference TRBV12-5 and TRBJ2-3 genes, gives the full variable domain DARVTQTPRHKVTEMGQEVTMRCQPILGHNTVFWYRQTMMQGLELLAYFRNRAPLDDSGMPKDRFSAEMPDATLATLKIQPSEPRDSAVYFCASRRGRLSTDTQYFGPGTRLTVL.